The 18 T cell receptor beta chains given below trace back to one sample, sequenced in a study of blood T cell repertoires in COVID-19. TCRdb's copy holds only in-frame clones and misses some; the assay was immunoSEQ multiplex PCR. The data hold 500,000 to 600,000 clones, with roughly nine tenths observed a single time. What was sequenced was peripheral blood. These receptors came from a woman between 50 and 59 years old with COVID-19, enrolled during active disease.

J is TRBJ1-1 and V is TRBV19; a weak D match, TRBD1 (5 bases). V lost 6 bases and J lost 4, with 12 bases in between. Germline V lookup: CDR1 LNHDA, CDR2 SQIVND (reference sequence). There are 13 residues in the CDR3. The CDR3 nucleotides read TGTGCCAGTAGGAGCCAGGGAACCACTGAAGCTTTCTTT. Protein product: CASRSQGTTEAFF.

CDR3 bases: TGCGCCAGCAGTGATTGGCAGGGGGGAACAGATACGCAGTATTTT. Its translation is CASSDWQGGTDTQYF. The V gene is TRBV10-1, the J gene TRBJ2-3, with D possibly matching TRBD1 (7 bases). From germline, CDR1 is WNHNN and CDR2 SYGVQD (reference sequence). The length of the CDR3 is 15 residues. Trimming cost V 3 bases and J 3 bases, with 13 bases left between them.

The J gene is TRBJ1-2, the V gene TRBV11-2; D may be TRBD1 (5 bases). V was shortened by 5 bases and J by 7 bases, with 11 bases between the two germline ends. Looked up from germline, CDR1 is SGHAT and CDR2 is FQNNGV. The CDR3 runs to 12 residues. The CDR3 reads CASSHGGGGYTF. The DNA for the CDR3 is TGTGCCAGCAGCCACGGGGGGGGTGGCTACACCTTC.

The chain couples TRBV27 to TRBJ2-5, with 13 bases fitting TRBD2. The CDR3 extends over 16 amino acids. The germline gives CDR1 MNHEY, CDR2 SMNVEV (reference sequence). J was trimmed by 6 bases and V by 4 bases; bases with no gene match: 8. In DNA form, the CDR3 reads TGTGCCAGCAGTTCCCTGGGACTAGCGGGGAGACAGACCCAGTACTTC. As protein: CASSSLGLAGRQTQYF.

The chain carries TRBV30 and TRBJ2-3; D is uncertain. This CDR3 comprises 16 residues. Trimming took off 0 bases at V and 1 base at J, with 14 bases between the two ends. CDR1 and CDR2 from the germline V gene are GTSNPN and SVGIG (reference sequence). CDR3 DNA sequence: TGTGCCTGGAGTGTTGGCTCTGCCCCCGGCACAGATACGCAGTATTTT. Translation: CAWSVGSAPGTDTQYF.

This rearrangement joins TRBV5-7 to TRBJ1-1, with TRBD1 as a possible D gene (6 bases). TRBV5-7 is given ORF status, its function remaining uncertain. The CDR3 contains 16 residues. Trimming left V 3 bases short and J 0 bases short, with 15 bases between. The CDR3 DNA reads as TGTGCCAGCAGCTCGGAAGGACAGCTTCTGAACACTGAAGCTTTCTTT. It yields the protein CASSSEGQLLNTEAFF.

As regards this clone: Other DNA sequences of this sample code for an identical CDR3. This chain links TRBV5-1 with TRBJ1-2; the D is unclear. The CDR3 length is 13 residues. CDR1 is SGHRS, CDR2 YFSETQ, per germline. Trimming shortened V by 5 bases and J by 7 bases, and 15 bases separated the two germline ends. The CDR3 protein is CASSLGRGSGYTF. The CDR3 nucleotides are TGCGCCAGCAGTTTAGGACGGGGTAGTGGCTACACCTTC.

The V and J genes are TRBV28 and TRBJ1-4; no firm D call. Trimming stripped 3 bases from V and 7 bases from J, with 9 bases between. This CDR3 is built from 13 residues. Germline V CDR1 and CDR2: MDHEN, SYDVKM. The CDR3 reads CASSFGAGEKLFF. CDR3 nucleotides: TGTGCCAGCAGTTTTGGAGCCGGTGAAAAACTGTTTTTT.

The rearrangement uses TRBV30 and TRBJ1-5, with TRBD1 matching 10 bases. Germline trimming cut 5 bases from V and 5 bases from J; bases unmatched to any gene: 3. Germline loops: CDR1 GTSNPN, CDR2 SVGIG (reference sequence). This CDR3 is 13 amino acids long. CDR3 amino acids: CAWAGQGDQPQHF. The CDR3 bases are TGTGCCTGGGCTGGACAGGGGGATCAGCCCCAGCATTTT.

The chain uses TRBV30 and TRBJ2-5; TRBD1 is a possible D gene (5 bases). Trimming cost V 0 bases and J 7 bases, with 12 bases left between them. CDR1 GTSNPN and CDR2 SVGIG come from the germline V gene (reference sequence). This CDR3 has 13 amino acids. The CDR3 is CAWSVGPGGTQYF. The CDR3 nucleotides read TGTGCCTGGAGTGTGGGGCCGGGCGGGACCCAGTACTTC.

This rearrangement joins TRBV19 to TRBJ1-2, with 8 bases fitting TRBD1. Germline V CDR1 and CDR2: LNHDA, SQIVND (reference sequence). CDR3 length: 15 amino acids. V was pared by 5 bases and J by 2 bases, with 7 bases of the junction left unmatched. The CDR3 region is CASSFGTGGNYGYTF. DNA of the CDR3: TGTGCCAGTAGTTTTGGGACAGGAGGGAACTATGGCTACACCTTC.

J is TRBJ2-3 and V is TRBV13; tentatively, D is TRBD1 (6 bases). This CDR3 comprises 13 residues. CDR1 PRHDT and CDR2 FYEKMQ come from the germline V gene (reference sequence). V was shortened by 3 bases and J by 3 bases, with 7 bases between the two germline ends. The CDR3 DNA is TGTGCCAGCAGCTTTGGGACAACAGATACGCAGTATTTT. Amino acids: CASSFGTTDTQYF.

In this sample, this clone turned up once. This sequence joins TRBV28 and TRBJ1-6; a weak D match, TRBD1 (5 bases). Trimming removed 4 bases at V and 4 bases at J, with 11 bases between. Germline lookup yields CDR1 MDHEN and CDR2 SYDVKM. The CDR3 has 15 amino acids. The CDR3 DNA reads as TGTGCCAGCAGTTATTCCAGGGTGTATAATTCACCCCTCCACTTT. The encoded protein is CASSYSRVYNSPLHF.

The chain carries TRBV7-9 and TRBJ1-1, with D maybe TRBD1 (6 bases). Germline V gene lookup returns CDR1 SEHNR and CDR2 FQNEAQ (reference sequence). V was clipped by 5 bases and J by 1 base, with 11 bases between them. The CDR3 is made up of 14 amino acids. CDR3 in amino acids: CASSIQGQNTEAFF. The CDR3 DNA is TGTGCCAGCAGCATACAGGGACAGAACACTGAAGCTTTCTTT.

This clone was seen only a few times. The chain carries TRBV6-5 and TRBJ2-1, with TRBD1 identical over 11 bases. Per the germline V gene, CDR1 is MNHEY and CDR2 is SVGAGI. V shed 5 bases and J 10 bases; nucleotides not matched to a gene: 7. The CDR3 is 14 residues long. The CDR3 here is CASSPDRGLEEQFF. The DNA of the CDR3 is TGTGCCAGCAGTCCGGACAGGGGGCTAGAGGAGCAGTTCTTC.

This CDR3 reads CASRAGGGRAPYEQYF. CDR3 in DNA: TGTGCCAGCAGAGCGGGGGGAGGTCGAGCCCCTTACGAGCAGTACTTC. This chain uses TRBV2 with TRBJ2-7, with 9 bases matching TRBD2. Germline CDR1 reads SNHLY; CDR2 reads FYNNEI. CDR3 length: 16 residues. The V and J ends lost 6 bases and 4 bases, in that order; junction bases with no gene match: 13.

The chain carries TRBV30 and TRBJ1-1; no definite D call. The V end lost 0 bases, the J end lost 10 bases, and 15 bases lay between the germline ends. The CDR3 has 13 residues. Germline loops: CDR1 GTSNPN, CDR2 SVGIG (reference sequence). CDR3 loop: CAWSVTSLLGAFF. DNA for the CDR3: TGTGCCTGGAGTGTAACCTCCCTACTTGGAGCTTTCTTT.

CDR3 sequence: CAWSVAGGFYNEQFF. Written as DNA, the CDR3 is TGTGCCTGGAGTGTAGCCGGGGGGTTCTACAATGAGCAGTTCTTC. This chain joins TRBV30 and TRBJ2-1, with 7 bases that match TRBD2. The germline gives CDR1 GTSNPN, CDR2 SVGIG (reference sequence). The J segment lost 3 bases and the V segment lost 0 bases, leaving 5 bases of the junction unmatched. The CDR3 runs 15 residues.